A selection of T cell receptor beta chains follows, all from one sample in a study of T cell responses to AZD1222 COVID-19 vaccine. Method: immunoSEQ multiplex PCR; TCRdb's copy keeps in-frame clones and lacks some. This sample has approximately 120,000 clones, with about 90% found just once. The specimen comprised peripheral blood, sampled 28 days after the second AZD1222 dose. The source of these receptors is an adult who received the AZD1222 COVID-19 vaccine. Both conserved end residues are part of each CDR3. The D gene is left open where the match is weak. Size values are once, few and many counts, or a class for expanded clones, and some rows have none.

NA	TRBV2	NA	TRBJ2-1	CASSPGQLAYNEQFF	TGTGCCAGCAGCCCTGGACAGTTGGCCTACAATGAGCAGTTCTTC
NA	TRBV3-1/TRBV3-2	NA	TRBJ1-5	CASSQDRGQPQHF	TGTGCCAGCAGCCAAGATCGGGGTCAGCCCCAGCATTTT
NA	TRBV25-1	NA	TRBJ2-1	CASSAGRYEQFF	TGTGCCAGCAGTGCCGGACGTTATGAGCAGTTCTTC
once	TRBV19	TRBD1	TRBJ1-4	CASSIRTGLLEELFF	TGTGCCAGTAGTATTCGGACAGGATTACTTGAAGAACTGTTTTTT
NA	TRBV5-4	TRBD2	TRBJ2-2	CASSFPGTSWTGELFF	TGTGCCAGCAGCTTCCCCGGGACTAGCTGGACCGGGGAGCTGTTTTTT
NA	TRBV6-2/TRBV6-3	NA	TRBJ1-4	CASSYPTGVSANEKLFF	TGTGCCAGCAGTTACCCGACGGGGGTTTCGGCTAATGAAAAACTGTTTTTT
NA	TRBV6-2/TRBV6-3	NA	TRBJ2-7	CASSYSWLGSYEQYF	TGTGCCAGCAGTTACTCTTGGCTCGGGTCCTACGAGCAGTACTTC
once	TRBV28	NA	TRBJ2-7	CASSLGEQYF	TGTGCCAGCAGCCTCGGGGAGCAGTACTTC
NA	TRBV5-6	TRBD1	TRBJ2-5	CASSFDRGWETQYF	TGTGCCAGCAGCTTCGACAGGGGGTGGGAGACCCAGTACTTC
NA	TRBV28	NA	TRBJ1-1	CASSFRRNTEAFF	TGTGCCAGCAGTTTTAGGAGGAACACTGAAGCTTTCTTT
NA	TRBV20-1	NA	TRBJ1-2	CSAKSRVYYTF	TGCAGTGCTAAATCCAGGGTCTACTACACCTTC
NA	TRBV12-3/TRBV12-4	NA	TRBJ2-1	CASSFDSGEQFF	TGTGCCAGCAGTTTTGATAGTGGGGAGCAGTTCTTC
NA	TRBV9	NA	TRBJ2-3	CASSVVSGSTDTQYF	TGTGCCAGCAGCGTAGTGAGCGGGAGCACAGATACGCAGTATTTT